Presented here are 6 T cell receptor beta chains from one specimen sequenced in a study of OX40 agonist ivuxolimab in advanced cancers. This table comes from immunoSEQ multiplex PCR, and its TCRdb copy is limited to in-frame clones, with some not included. Among 65,000 to 80,000 clones, roughly 86% were seen once, and the ten largest hold roughly 0.79%. The sequences come from CD4+ or CD8+ T cells sorted from blood, collected in a trial of the OX40 agonist ivuxolimab. All receptors come from an adult with an advanced solid tumor such as melanoma, head and neck, liver or kidney cancer.

V usage is TRBV4-3 and J usage is TRBJ1-1; D gene ambiguous. The CDR3 length is 15 residues. Germline V CDR1 and CDR2: LGHNA, YSLEER. V was shortened by 0 bases and J by 6 bases, with 14 bases between the two germline ends. The CDR3 region is CASSQDVLGSSEAFF. The CDR3, as DNA: TGCGCCAGCAGCCAAGATGTATTAGGATCGTCTGAAGCTTTCTTT.

The V gene is TRBV6-5, the J gene TRBJ2-7; 8 bases map to TRBD2. CDR1 MNHEY and CDR2 SVGAGI come from the germline V gene. Germline trimming cut 6 bases from V and 1 base from J; bases unmatched to any gene: 2. This CDR3 comprises 13 residues. CDR3 amino acids: CASRTSESYEQYF. In DNA form, the CDR3 reads TGTGCCAGCAGGACTAGCGAGTCCTACGAGCAGTACTTC.

On this clone: One junction end disagrees with the germline gene, perhaps due to a read error. The rearrangement joins TRBV10-3 to TRBJ1-2, with D hard to call. There are 11 residues in the CDR3. Germline V gives CDR1 ENHRY, CDR2 SYGVKD. CDR3 residues: CAISESGSQAF. The CDR3 coding sequence is TGTGCCATCAGTGAGTCCGGGTCTCAGGCCTTC.

The chain uses TRBV19 and TRBJ1-2; tentatively, D is TRBD1 (5 bases). This CDR3 spans 16 amino acids. Germline lookup yields CDR1 LNHDA and CDR2 SQIVND (reference sequence). Trimming shortened V by 3 bases and J by 1 base, and 15 bases separated the two germline ends. CDR3 sequence reads: CASSIRGGNLNYGYTF. For the CDR3, the DNA is TGTGCCAGTAGTATTCGTGGGGGGAACCTTAACTATGGCTACACCTTC. The variable domain in full, completed from reference TRBV19 and TRBJ1-2, reads DGGITQSPKYLFRKEGQNVTLSCEQNLNHDAMYWYRQDPGQGLRLIYYSQIVNDFQKGDIAEGYSVSREKKESFPLTVTSAQKNPTAFYLCASSIRGGNLNYGYTFGSGTRLTVV.

V gene TRBV5-1 combines with J gene TRBJ1-1; D remains ambiguous. The germline CDR1 and CDR2 sequences are SGHRS and YFSETQ. With 5 bases removed from V and 5 bases from J, the gap between germline ends came to 13 bases. The CDR3 spans 13 residues. CDR3 sequence reads: CASRFTGRTEAFF. The CDR3 coding sequence is TGCGCCAGCAGGTTCACCGGGAGGACTGAAGCTTTCTTT. The variable domain in full, with the rest retrieved from reference TRBV5-1 and TRBJ1-1, is KAGVTQTPRYLIKTRGQQVTLSCSPISGHRSVSWYQQTPGQGLQFLFEYFSETQRNKGNFPGRFSGRQFSNSRSEMNVSTLELGDSALYLCASRFTGRTEAFFGQGTRLTVV.

The chain carries TRBV28 and TRBJ1-2; D unclear. The germline gives CDR1 MDHEN, CDR2 SYDVKM. The V gene lost 3 bases and the J gene lost 1 base, with 6 bases spanning the gap. The CDR3 runs to 13 residues. CDR3 sequence (DNA): TGTGCCAGCAGTTTTCCAGTTAACTATGGCTACACCTTC. This translates into CASSFPVNYGYTF.